This TCR beta chain was retrieved from a study of blood T cells in healthy people across ages. Study-wide findings and caveats: CMV status of donors was not determined, possibly confounding expanded clonotype changes.

The CDR3 is 13 residues long. V dropped 2 bases and J dropped 10 bases, with 9 bases sitting between them. The germline CDR1 and CDR2 sequences are SGHTA and FQGNSA. A note on this clonotype: What it binds is not known.

A second PCR, run for roughly 7 to 12 cycles, used a sample-barcoded 5' primer plus a J-beta primer mix. TCRdb re-called the 5' RACE reads through MiXCR, storing one row per CDR3 protein. The repertoire holds approximately 810,000 distinct CDR3 sequences, 25% to 30% seen once, with approximately 15% in the top ten. The receptor's source is an elderly woman in good health. The gene calls are TRBV7-2 and TRBJ1-6, with D tentatively TRBD1 (5 bases). Sequenced: blood. Here the CDR3 reads CASSLIEGSPLHF. In DNA form, the CDR3 reads TGTGCCAGCAGCTTAATCGAGGGGTCACCCCTCCACTTT.